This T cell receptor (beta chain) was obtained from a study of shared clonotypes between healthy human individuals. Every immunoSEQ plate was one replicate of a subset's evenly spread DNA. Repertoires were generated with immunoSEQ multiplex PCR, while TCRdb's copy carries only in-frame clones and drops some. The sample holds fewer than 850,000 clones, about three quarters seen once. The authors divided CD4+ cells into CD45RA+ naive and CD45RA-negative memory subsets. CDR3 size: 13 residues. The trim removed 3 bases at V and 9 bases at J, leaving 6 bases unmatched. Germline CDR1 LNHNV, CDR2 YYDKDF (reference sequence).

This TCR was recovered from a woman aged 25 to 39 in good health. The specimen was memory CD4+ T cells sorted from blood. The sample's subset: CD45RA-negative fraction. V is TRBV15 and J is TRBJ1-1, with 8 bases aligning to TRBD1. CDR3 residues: CATSSDRGTQAFF. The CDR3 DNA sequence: TGTGCCACCAGCAGCGACAGGGGAACTCAAGCTTTCTTT.